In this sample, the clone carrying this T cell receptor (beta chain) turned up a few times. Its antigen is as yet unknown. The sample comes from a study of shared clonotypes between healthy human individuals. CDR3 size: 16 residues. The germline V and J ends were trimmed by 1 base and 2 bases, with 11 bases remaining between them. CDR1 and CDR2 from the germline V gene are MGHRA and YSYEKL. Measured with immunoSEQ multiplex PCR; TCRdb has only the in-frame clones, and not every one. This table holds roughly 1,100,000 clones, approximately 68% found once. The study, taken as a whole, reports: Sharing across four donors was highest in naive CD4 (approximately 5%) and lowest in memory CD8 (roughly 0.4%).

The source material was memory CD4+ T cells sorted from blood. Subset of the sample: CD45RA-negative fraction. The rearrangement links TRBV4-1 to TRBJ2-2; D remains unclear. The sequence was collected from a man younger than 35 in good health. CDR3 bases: TGCGCCAGCAGCCAAGCTGGATCCCTAAACACCGGGGAGCTGTTTTTT. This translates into CASSQAGSLNTGELFF.